This T cell receptor (beta chain) is drawn from a study of cytomegalovirus exposure and HLA in healthy donors. Study-wide findings and caveats: The classifier, whose performance was assessed in both the original and validation cohorts, reportedly diagnosed cytomegalovirus status with high specificity and sensitivity.

Looked up from germline, CDR1 is SGHVS and CDR2 is FQNEAQ. Germline trimming cut 5 bases from V and 5 bases from J; bases unmatched to any gene: 6. The CDR3 is made up of 15 amino acids. With regard to this clone: Antigen unknown.

The primer mix had 60 Vbeta and 13 Jbeta primers. Here immunoSEQ multiplex PCR was the method, and the copy in TCRdb shows in-frame clones only, minus some. The table has about 160,000 clones, about 82% seen once; the top ten hold approximately 7%. Sequenced material: PBMCs. The chain carries TRBV7-8 and TRBJ1-6; 7 bases line up with TRBD1. The origin of this receptor is a woman aged 30 to 39 in good health and CMV-seropositive. The chain's CDR3 is CASSLRQGDNSPLHF. The CDR3 DNA follows: TGTGCCAGCAGCCTACGGCAGGGGGATAATTCACCCCTCCACTTT.